This is a list of T cell receptor beta chains from one sample in a study of PD-1 blockade in mismatch repair-deficient tumors. This table comes from immunoSEQ multiplex PCR, and its TCRdb copy is limited to in-frame clones, with some not included. The sample yields some 130,000 clones, about nine tenths seen once. The specimen comprised peripheral blood, sampled approximately 73 weeks after starting pembrolizumab. The receptors derive from an adult with mismatch repair-deficient cancer. Both conserved end residues are part of each CDR3.

V gene,CDR3 length,J gene,CDR3 protein
TRBV19,16,TRBJ2-5,CASSINKGQEWETQYF
TRBV15,15,TRBJ2-1,CATNSGGTSNNEQFF
TRBV18,13,TRBJ2-7,CASSPQTGYEQYF
TRBV11-3,16,TRBJ2-7,CASSLERAGGLYEQYF
TRBV6-1,13,TRBJ1-2,CASSEAGNYGYTF
TRBV7-9,15,TRBJ2-7,CASSLESGISYEQYF
TRBV4-1,14,TRBJ1-1,CASSRDRGNTEAFF
TRBV10-3,18,TRBJ1-4,CAISESTGQGTANEKLFF
TRBV4-3,14,TRBJ2-7,CASSQIHSSYEQYF
TRBV4-1,15,TRBJ1-3,CASSNRGSSGNTIYF
TRBV9,13,TRBJ2-7,CASSLSGNNEQYF
TRBV7-9,14,TRBJ1-1,CASSLEGGGTEAFF
TRBV7-2,15,TRBJ2-7,CASSWKGTDSYEQYF
TRBV9,15,TRBJ2-2,CASSVGLAWTGELFF
TRBV4-3,16,TRBJ1-2,CASSQDTGGIYYGYTF
TRBV7-9,14,TRBJ2-2,CASSLAYGTGELFF
TRBV23-1,14,TRBJ2-4,CASSQSPGKNIQYF